These T cell receptor beta chains were read from a single sample in a study of cytomegalovirus exposure and HLA in healthy donors. Generated by immunoSEQ multiplex PCR, the TCRdb table keeps only in-frame clones and is missing some. The table shows 30,000 to 40,000 clones, with around 82% occurring only once. The sequenced material came from PBMCs. These receptors were obtained from a woman between 18 and 30 years old in good health and CMV-seropositive. CDR3s include the opening cysteine and the closing phenylalanine or tryptophan. The D gene is left open where the match is weak. Part of the rows lack a size; the others show once, few, many or a class for expanded clones.

clone size,J gene,D gene,V gene,CDR3 protein,CDR3 DNA
.,TRBJ2-7,TRBD1,TRBV5-8,CASSLAPGGFYYYEQYF,TGTGCCAGCAGCTTGGCTCCAGGGGGCTTCTACTACTACGAGCAGTACTTC
.,TRBJ1-3,.,TRBV6-1,CASLRGGAENTIYF,TGTGCCAGCTTGAGAGGGGGGGCAGAAAACACCATATATTTT
.,TRBJ2-5,TRBD2,TRBV11-1,CASSPRLAGETQYF,TGTGCCAGCAGCCCCCGACTAGCGGGGGAGACCCAGTACTTC
.,TRBJ1-4,.,TRBV7-2,CASSRSGLNEKLFF,TGTGCCAGCAGCAGATCGGGACTTAATGAAAAACTGTTTTTT
.,TRBJ2-2,TRBD1,TRBV27,CASSSGQGEAGELFF,TGTGCCAGCAGCTCCGGACAGGGGGAGGCCGGGGAGCTGTTTTTT
.,TRBJ1-5,.,TRBV19,CASSIFRVNQPQHF,TGTGCCAGTAGTATCTTCCGGGTAAATCAGCCCCAGCATTTT
.,TRBJ2-3,TRBD2,TRBV6-5,CASSAREMGDTQYF,TGTGCCAGCAGCGCGCGGGAGATGGGAGATACGCAGTATTTT
.,TRBJ1-1,TRBD1,TRBV7-9,CASLSGRGPNTEAFF,TGTGCCAGCCTCTCCGGCAGGGGGCCGAACACTGAAGCTTTCTTT
.,TRBJ1-1,TRBD1,TRBV7-9,CASSPSDRAEAFF,TGTGCCAGCAGCCCATCGGACAGGGCTGAAGCTTTCTTT
.,TRBJ1-2,.,TRBV6-1,CASTPEGPSYGYTF,TGTGCCAGCACCCCGGAGGGACCCTCTTATGGCTACACCTTC
.,TRBJ1-2,TRBD1,TRBV18,CASSAFGTGIWGYTF,TGTGCCAGCTCAGCGTTCGGGACAGGGATTTGGGGCTACACCTTC
.,TRBJ1-2,TRBD1,TRBV29-1,CSGGQGVGGYTF,TGCAGCGGGGGACAGGGGGTAGGTGGCTACACCTTC
.,TRBJ1-2,.,TRBV10-3,CAISYKGSGIGYTF,TGTGCCATCAGTTATAAAGGGAGCGGTATCGGCTACACCTTC
.,TRBJ1-1,TRBD1,TRBV4-3,CASSHTADRGNTEAFF,TGCGCCAGCAGCCATACAGCGGACAGGGGTAACACTGAAGCTTTCTTT
few,TRBJ1-3,.,TRBV7-9,CASSLVDSSSGNTIYF,TGTGCCAGCAGCTTAGTTGACAGCAGCTCTGGAAACACCATATATTTT
.,TRBJ2-7,.,TRBV5-5,CASSSRDTDYEQYF,TGTGCCAGCAGCTCCAGGGACACAGACTACGAGCAGTACTTC
.,TRBJ2-1,.,TRBV27,CASTSLIAWDEQFF,TGTGCCAGCACCTCCTTGATAGCGTGGGATGAGCAGTTCTTC
once,TRBJ2-7,.,TRBV21-1,CASSKGYRGAGSYEQYF,TGTGCCAGCAGCAAAGGATACAGGGGTGCGGGCTCCTACGAGCAGTACTTC
.,TRBJ1-1,.,TRBV30,CAWTSKDTEAFF,TGTGCCTGGACCAGTAAAGACACTGAAGCTTTCTTT
.,TRBJ2-7,.,TRBV25-1,CASSEPSGEQYF,TGTGCCAGCAGTGAACCGAGCGGTGAGCAGTACTTC
once,TRBJ1-2,.,TRBV4-2,CASSQVWGANYGYTF,TGTGCCAGCAGCCAAGTCTGGGGAGCTAACTATGGCTACACCTTC
.,TRBJ2-7,.,TRBV7-6,CASSRGNSYEQYF,TGTGCCAGCAGCCGAGGGAACTCCTACGAGCAGTACTTC
.,TRBJ2-1,TRBD1,TRBV7-9,CASSSSKTGSYNEQFF,TGTGCCAGCAGCTCCTCTAAGACAGGGTCCTACAATGAGCAGTTCTTC
once,TRBJ2-7,.,TRBV7-9,CASSPSRGQYF,TGTGCCAGCAGCCCATCCCGGGGGCAGTACTTC
.,TRBJ1-2,TRBD1,TRBV7-3,CASSFWLLRRDRVVINYGYTF,TGTGCCAGCAGCTTCTGGCTATTGCGCCGGGACAGGGTGGTGATTAACTATGGCTACACCTTC
.,TRBJ2-1,TRBD2,TRBV29-1,CSVAKQAGDVIRNEQFF,TGCAGCGTTGCCAAGCAAGCGGGAGACGTTATTAGAAATGAGCAGTTCTTC
.,TRBJ2-7,TRBD2,TRBV11-2,CASSLAASGPYEQYF,TGTGCCAGCAGCTTAGCGGCTAGCGGGCCCTACGAGCAGTACTTC
.,TRBJ2-2,.,TRBV5-1,CASSLEGGNTGELFF,TGCGCCAGCAGTCTGGAGGGTGGTAACACCGGGGAGCTGTTTTTT
.,TRBJ2-1,TRBD2,TRBV7-9,CATRTSGSNEQFF,TGTGCCACCAGGACTAGCGGGAGCAATGAGCAGTTCTTC
.,TRBJ2-3,.,TRBV5-1,CASSFGEASTDTQYF,TGCGCCAGCAGCTTCGGGGAAGCGAGCACAGATACGCAGTATTTT
.,TRBJ1-4,.,TRBV19,CASSSRTAANEKLFF,TGTGCCAGTAGTTCCCGGACAGCGGCGAATGAAAAACTGTTTTTT
.,TRBJ2-1,TRBD2,TRBV27,CASSLRASGGHNEQFF,TGTGCCAGCAGTTTACGTGCTAGCGGGGGCCACAATGAGCAGTTCTTC